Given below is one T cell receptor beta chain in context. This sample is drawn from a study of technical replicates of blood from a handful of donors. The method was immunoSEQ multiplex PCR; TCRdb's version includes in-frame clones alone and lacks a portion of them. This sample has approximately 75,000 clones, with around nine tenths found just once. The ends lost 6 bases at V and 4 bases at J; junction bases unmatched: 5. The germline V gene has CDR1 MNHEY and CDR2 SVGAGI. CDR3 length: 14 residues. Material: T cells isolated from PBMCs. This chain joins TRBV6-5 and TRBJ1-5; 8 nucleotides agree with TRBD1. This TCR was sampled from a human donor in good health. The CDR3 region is CASSPGQGNQPQHF. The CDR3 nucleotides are TGTGCCAGCAGCCCCGGACAGGGAAATCAGCCCCAGCATTTT.